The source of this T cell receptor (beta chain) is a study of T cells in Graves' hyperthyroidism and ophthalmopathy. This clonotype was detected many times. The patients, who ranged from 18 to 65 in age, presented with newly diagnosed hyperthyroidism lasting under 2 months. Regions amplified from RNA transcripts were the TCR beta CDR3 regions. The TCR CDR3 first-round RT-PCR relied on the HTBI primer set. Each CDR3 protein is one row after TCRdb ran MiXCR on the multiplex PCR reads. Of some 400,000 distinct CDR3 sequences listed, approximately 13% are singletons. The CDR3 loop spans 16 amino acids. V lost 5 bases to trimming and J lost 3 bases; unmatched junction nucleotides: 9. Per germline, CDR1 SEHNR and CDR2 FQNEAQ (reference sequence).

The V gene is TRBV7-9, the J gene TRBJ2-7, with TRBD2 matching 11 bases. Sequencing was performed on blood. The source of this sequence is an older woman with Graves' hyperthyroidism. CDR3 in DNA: TGTGCCAGCAGCCCAGCGAGCACTAGCGGGAGCTACGAGCAGTACTTC. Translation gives CASSPASTSGSYEQYF.